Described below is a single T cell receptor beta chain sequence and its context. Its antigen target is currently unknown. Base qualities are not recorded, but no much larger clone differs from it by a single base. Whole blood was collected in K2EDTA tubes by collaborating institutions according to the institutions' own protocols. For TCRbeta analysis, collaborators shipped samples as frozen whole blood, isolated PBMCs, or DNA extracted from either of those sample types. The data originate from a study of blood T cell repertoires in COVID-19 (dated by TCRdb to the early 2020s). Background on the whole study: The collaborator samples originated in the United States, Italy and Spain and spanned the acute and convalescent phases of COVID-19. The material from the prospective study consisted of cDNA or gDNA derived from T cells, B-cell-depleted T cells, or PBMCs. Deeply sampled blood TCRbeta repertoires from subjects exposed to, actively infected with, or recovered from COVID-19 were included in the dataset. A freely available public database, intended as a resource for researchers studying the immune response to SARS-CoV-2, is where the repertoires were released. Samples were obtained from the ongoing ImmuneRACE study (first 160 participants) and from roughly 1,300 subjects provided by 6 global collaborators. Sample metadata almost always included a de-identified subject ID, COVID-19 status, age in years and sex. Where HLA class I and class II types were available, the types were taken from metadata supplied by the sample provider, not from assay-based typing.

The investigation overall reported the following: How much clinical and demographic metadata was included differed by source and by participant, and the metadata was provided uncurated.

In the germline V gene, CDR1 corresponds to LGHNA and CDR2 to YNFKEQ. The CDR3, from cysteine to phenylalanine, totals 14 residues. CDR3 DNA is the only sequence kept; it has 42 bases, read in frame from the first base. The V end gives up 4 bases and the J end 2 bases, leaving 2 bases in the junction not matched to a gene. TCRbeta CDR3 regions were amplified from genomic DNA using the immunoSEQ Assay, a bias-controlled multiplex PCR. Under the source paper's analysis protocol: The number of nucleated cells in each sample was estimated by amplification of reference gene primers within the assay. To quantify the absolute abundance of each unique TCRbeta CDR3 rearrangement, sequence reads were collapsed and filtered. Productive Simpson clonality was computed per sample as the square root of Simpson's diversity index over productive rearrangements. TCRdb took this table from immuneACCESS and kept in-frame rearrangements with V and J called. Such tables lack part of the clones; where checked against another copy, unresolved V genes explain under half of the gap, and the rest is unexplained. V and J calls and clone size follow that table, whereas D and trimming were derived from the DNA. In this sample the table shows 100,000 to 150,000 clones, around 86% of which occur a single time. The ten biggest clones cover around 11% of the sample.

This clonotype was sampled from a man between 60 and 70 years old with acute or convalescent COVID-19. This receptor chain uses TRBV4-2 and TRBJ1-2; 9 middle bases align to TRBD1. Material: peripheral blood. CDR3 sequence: CASSLTGGNYGYTF. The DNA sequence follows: TGTGCCAGCAGCCTCACAGGGGGCAACTATGGCTACACCTTC.